This T cell receptor (beta chain) was sequenced in a study of Graves' ophthalmopathy and Graves' hyperthyroidism. Looking at the study overall: Stable hyperthyroidism denotes an absence of ophthalmopathy throughout 18 months of follow-up. Study-level findings and limits: Sensitivity reached nearly 71% and specificity approximately 72% when the model predicted ophthalmopathy progression.

The authors amplified TCR beta CDR3 regions, and they did so from RNA transcripts for repertoire sequencing. Following a first-round RT-PCR that used HTBI primers, a second-round multiplex PCR was carried out. In TCRdb, the multiplex PCR reads were re-called with MiXCR into one record per CDR3 protein. The sample lists 1 million to 1.3 million distinct CDR3 sequences; 35% to 45% were seen once. As regards this clonotype: Its specificity is not known.

Germline-derived CDR1 and CDR2 are SGDLS and YYNGEE. V lost 4 bases, J lost 0 bases, and 6 bases stayed unmatched. This CDR3 has 15 residues. V gene TRBV9 combines with J gene TRBJ2-7; 8 bases are a match to TRBD2. The receptor comes from an adult man with Graves' hyperthyroidism. The sequencing sample was made of peripheral blood or thyroid tissue (not recorded which). The CDR3 region has the DNA TGTGCCAGCAGCCCGCGGGGGGACAACTCCTACGAGCAGTACTTC. Its translation: CASSPRGDNSYEQYF.